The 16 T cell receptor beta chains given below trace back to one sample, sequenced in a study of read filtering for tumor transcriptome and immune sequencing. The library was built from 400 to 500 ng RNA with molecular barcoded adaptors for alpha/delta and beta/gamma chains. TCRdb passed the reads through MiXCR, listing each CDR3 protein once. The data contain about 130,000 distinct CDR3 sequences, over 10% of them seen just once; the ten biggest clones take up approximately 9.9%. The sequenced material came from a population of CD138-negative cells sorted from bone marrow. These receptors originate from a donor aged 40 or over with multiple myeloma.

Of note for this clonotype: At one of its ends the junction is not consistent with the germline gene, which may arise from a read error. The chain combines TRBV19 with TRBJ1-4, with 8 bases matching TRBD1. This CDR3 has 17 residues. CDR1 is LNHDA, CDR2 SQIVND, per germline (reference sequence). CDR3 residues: CACSNAGTGRYNEKLFF. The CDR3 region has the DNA TGCGCCTGTAGTAACGCCGGGACAGGAAGATATAATGAAAAACTGTTTTTT.

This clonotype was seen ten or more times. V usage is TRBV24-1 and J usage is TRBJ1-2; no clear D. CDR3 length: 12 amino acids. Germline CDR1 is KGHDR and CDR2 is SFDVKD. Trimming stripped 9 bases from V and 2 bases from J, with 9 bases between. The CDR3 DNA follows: TGTGCCACCGAGGGAAACAACTATGGCTACACCTTC. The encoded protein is CATEGNNYGYTF.

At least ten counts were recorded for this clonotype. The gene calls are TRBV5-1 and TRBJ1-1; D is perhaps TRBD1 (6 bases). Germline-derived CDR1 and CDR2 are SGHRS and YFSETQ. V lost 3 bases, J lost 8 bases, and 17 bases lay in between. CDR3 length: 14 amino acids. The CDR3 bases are TGCGCCAGCAGCTGGGACATTTCGGGGCGCGAAGCTTTCTTT. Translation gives CASSWDISGREAFF.

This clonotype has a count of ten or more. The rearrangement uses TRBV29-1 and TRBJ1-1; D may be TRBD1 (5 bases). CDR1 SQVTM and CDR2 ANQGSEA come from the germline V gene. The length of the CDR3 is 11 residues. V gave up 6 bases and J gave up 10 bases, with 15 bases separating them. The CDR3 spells CSVESAGAAFF. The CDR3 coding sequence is TGCAGCGTCGAGTCAGCCGGGGCAGCTTTCTTT.

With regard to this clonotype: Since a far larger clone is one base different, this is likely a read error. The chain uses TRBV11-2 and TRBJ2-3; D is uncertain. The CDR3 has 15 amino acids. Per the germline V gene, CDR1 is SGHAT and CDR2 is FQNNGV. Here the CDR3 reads CACSLSHQDTDTQYF. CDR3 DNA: TGTGCCTGCAGCTTAAGTCACCAGGACACAGATACGCAGTATTTT. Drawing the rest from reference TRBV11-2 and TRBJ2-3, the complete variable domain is EAGVAQSPRYKIIEKRQSVAFWCNPISGHATLYWYQQILGQGPKLLIQFQNNGVVDDSQLPKDRFSAERLKGVDSTLKIQPAKLEDSAVYLCACSLSHQDTDTQYFGPGTRLTVL.

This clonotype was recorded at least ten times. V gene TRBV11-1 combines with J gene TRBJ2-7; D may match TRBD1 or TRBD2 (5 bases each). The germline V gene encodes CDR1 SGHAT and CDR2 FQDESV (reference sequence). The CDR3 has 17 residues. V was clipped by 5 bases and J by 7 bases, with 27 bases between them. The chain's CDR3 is CASSQPKAAQGIGEQYF. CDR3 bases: TGTGCCAGCAGCCAACCCAAAGCGGCGCAGGGAATTGGGGAGCAGTACTTC.

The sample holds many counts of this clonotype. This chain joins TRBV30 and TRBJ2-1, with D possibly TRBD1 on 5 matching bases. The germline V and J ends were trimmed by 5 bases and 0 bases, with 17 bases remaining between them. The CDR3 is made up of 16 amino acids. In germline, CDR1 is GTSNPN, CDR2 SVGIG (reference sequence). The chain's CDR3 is CAWLPLGRSSYNEQFF. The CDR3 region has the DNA TGTGCCTGGCTACCCTTGGGGCGGAGCTCCTACAATGAGCAGTTCTTC.

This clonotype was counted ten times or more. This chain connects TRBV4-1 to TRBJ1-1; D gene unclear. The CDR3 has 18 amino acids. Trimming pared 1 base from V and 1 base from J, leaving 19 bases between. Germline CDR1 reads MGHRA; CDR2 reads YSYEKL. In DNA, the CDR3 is TGCGCCAGCAGCCAAGTTTTAAAGAAGGGTAGGCCGAACACTGAAGCTTTCTTT. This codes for CASSQVLKKGRPNTEAFF.

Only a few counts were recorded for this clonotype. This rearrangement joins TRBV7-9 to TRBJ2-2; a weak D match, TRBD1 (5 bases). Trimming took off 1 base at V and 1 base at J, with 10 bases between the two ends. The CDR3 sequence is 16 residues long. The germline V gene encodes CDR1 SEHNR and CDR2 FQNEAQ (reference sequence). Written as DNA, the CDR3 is TGTGCCAGCAGCTTAGTAACAGGTCTGAACACCGGGGAGCTGTTTTTT. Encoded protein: CASSLVTGLNTGELFF.

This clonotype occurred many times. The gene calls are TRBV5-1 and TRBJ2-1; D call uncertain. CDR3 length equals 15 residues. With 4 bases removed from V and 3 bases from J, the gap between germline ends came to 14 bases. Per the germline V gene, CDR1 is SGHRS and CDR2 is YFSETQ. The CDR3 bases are TGCGCCAGCAGCCTGCTCGGATCTCTCTACAATGAGCAGTTCTTC. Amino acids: CASSLLGSLYNEQFF.

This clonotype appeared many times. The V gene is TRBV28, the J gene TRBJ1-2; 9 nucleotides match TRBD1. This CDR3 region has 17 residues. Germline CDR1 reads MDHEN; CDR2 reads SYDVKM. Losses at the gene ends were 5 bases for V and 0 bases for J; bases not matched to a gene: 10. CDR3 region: CASSPMTGGLANYGYTF. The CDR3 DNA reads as TGTGCCAGCAGTCCGATGACAGGGGGACTAGCTAACTATGGCTACACCTTC.

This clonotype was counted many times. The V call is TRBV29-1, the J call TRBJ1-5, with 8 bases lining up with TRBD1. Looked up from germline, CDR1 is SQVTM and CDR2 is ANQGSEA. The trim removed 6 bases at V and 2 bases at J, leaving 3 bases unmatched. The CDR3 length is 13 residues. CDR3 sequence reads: CSVGQGGNQPQHF. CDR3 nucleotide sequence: TGCAGCGTAGGACAGGGCGGCAATCAGCCCCAGCATTTT.

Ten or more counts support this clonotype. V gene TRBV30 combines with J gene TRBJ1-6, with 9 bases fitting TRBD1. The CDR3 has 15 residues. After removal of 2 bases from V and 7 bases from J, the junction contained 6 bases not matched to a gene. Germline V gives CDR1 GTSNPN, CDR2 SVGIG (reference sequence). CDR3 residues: CAWSFWTGENSPLHF. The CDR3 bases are TGTGCCTGGAGTTTCTGGACAGGGGAAAATTCACCCCTCCACTTT.

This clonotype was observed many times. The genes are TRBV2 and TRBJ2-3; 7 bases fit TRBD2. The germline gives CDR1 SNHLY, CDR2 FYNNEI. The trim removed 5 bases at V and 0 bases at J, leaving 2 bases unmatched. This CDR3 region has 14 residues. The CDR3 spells CASSLAVSTDTQYF. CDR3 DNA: TGTGCCAGCAGTCTAGCGGTTAGCACAGATACGCAGTATTTT.

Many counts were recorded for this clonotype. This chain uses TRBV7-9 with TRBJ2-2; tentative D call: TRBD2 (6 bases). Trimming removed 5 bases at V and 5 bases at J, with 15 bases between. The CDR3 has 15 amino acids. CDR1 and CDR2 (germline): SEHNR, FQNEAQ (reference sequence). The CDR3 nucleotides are TGTGCCAGCAGCGTCTCTGCCAGCGGGACCGGGGAGCTGTTTTTT. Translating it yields CASSVSASGTGELFF.

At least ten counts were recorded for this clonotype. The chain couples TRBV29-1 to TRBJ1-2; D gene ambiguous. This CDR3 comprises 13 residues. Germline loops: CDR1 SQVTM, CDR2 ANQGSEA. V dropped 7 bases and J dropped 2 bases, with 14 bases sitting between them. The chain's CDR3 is CSALTRRNYGYTF. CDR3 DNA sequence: TGCAGCGCCCTGACACGTCGCAACTATGGCTACACCTTC.